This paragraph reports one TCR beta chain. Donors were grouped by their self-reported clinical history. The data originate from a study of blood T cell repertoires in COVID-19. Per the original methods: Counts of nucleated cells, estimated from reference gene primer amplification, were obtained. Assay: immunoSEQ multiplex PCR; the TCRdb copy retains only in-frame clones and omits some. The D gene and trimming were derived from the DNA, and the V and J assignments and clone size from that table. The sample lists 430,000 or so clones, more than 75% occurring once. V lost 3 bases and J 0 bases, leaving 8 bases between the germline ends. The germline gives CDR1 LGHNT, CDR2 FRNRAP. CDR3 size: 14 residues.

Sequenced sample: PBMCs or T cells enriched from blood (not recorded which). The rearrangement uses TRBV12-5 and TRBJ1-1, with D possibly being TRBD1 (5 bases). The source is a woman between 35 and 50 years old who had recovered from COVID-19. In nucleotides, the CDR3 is TGTGCTAGTGGTTTTCAGGGAATGAACACTGAAGCTTTCTTT. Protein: CASGFQGMNTEAFF. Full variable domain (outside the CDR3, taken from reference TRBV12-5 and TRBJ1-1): DARVTQTPRHKVTEMGQEVTMRCQPILGHNTVFWYRQTMMQGLELLAYFRNRAPLDDSGMPKDRFSAEMPDATLATLKIQPSEPRDSAVYFCASGFQGMNTEAFFGQGTRLTVV.